The 27 T cell receptor beta chains below all came from one sample that was sequenced in a study of blood T cell repertoires in COVID-19. Profiling relied on immunoSEQ multiplex PCR, and the TCRdb table lists in-frame clones only, not all of them. The sample holds approximately 260,000 clones, roughly 89% seen once. Input material: peripheral blood. The receptors originated from a man aged 50 or older with acute or convalescent COVID-19.

This clone has only one observation. The chain joins TRBV12-5 to TRBJ1-1; no clear D. This CDR3 comprises 14 residues. V was trimmed by 7 bases and J by 3 bases, leaving 15 bases between them. The germline gives CDR1 LGHNT, CDR2 FRNRAP. The CDR3 DNA reads TGTGCTAGTGCCCCCTCAGGAGCGGACACTGAAGCTTTCTTT. It encodes CASAPSGADTEAFF.

V gene TRBV25-1 combines with J gene TRBJ1-6; D is perhaps TRBD1 (5 bases). Looked up from germline, CDR1 is MGHDK and CDR2 is SYGVNS. The CDR3 runs 16 residues. Trimming took off 1 base at V and 9 bases at J, with 16 bases between the two ends. The CDR3 nucleotides are TGTGCCAGCAGTGAATTTGCATTTACCGGGGGTTCACCCCTCCACTTT. As protein: CASSEFAFTGGSPLHF. Variable domain in full (rest from reference TRBV25-1 and TRBJ1-6): EADIYQTPRYLVIGTGKKITLECSQTMGHDKMYWYQQDPGMELHLIHYSYGVNSTEKGDLSSESTVSRIRTEHFPLTLESARPSHTSQYLCASSEFAFTGGSPLHFGNGTRLTVT.

The chain employs TRBV5-6 and TRBJ2-5; TRBD2 matches at 7 bases. The CDR3 contains 13 residues. Germline CDR1 and CDR2: SGHDT and YYEEEE. Losses at the gene ends were 0 bases for V and 5 bases for J; bases not matched to a gene: 1. CDR3 residues: CASSLELAETQYF. CDR3 DNA sequence: TGTGCCAGCAGCTTGGAACTAGCGGAGACCCAGTACTTC.

The rearrangement joins TRBV3-1 (or the pseudogene TRBV3-2) to TRBJ1-1; possible D gene TRBD1, 6 bases. The CDR3 contains 15 residues. With 4 bases removed from V and 4 bases from J, the gap between germline ends came to 16 bases. The germline gives CDR1 LGHDT, CDR2 YNNKEL (reference sequence). The CDR3 here is CASSPRPTGITEAFF. In DNA, the CDR3 is TGTGCCAGCAGCCCTCGTCCGACAGGAATCACTGAAGCTTTCTTT.

This sequence joins TRBV5-6 and TRBJ1-1; 7 bases are a match to TRBD1. Germline V gene lookup returns CDR1 SGHDT and CDR2 YYEEEE. This CDR3 comprises 16 residues. The V gene end was trimmed by 4 bases and the J gene end by 0 bases; junction bases not matched to a gene: 9. CDR3 sequence reads: CASSLLGGTVNTEAFF. CDR3 sequence (DNA): TGTGCCAGCAGCCTATTGGGCGGGACAGTGAACACTGAAGCTTTCTTT.

The gene calls are TRBV29-1 and TRBJ2-7, with D hard to call. The CDR3 is made up of 13 amino acids. V lost 4 bases and J lost 2, with 12 bases in between. Germline V gives CDR1 SQVTM, CDR2 ANQGSEA. This CDR3 is CSVVLTTTYEQYF. The CDR3 nucleotides are TGCAGCGTTGTCCTAACTACCACCTACGAGCAGTACTTC.

This clone was counted once. The chain links TRBV3-1 (or the pseudogene TRBV3-2) to TRBJ2-5; 8 bases line up with TRBD2. Germline values: CDR1 LGHDT, CDR2 YNNKEL (reference sequence). This CDR3 has 15 residues. With 1 base clipped from V and 2 bases from J, the junction kept 3 bases outside the gene matches. CDR3 residues: CASSQGAGGQETQYF. The DNA for the CDR3 is TGTGCCAGCAGCCAAGGTGCGGGGGGACAAGAGACCCAGTACTTC.

J is TRBJ1-2 and V is TRBV15; 7 bases are shared with TRBD1. This CDR3 region has 16 residues. In germline, CDR1 is LNHNV, CDR2 YYDKDF (reference sequence). V gave up 8 bases and J gave up 5 bases; unmatched junction bases: 17. In DNA form, the CDR3 reads TGTGCCACCTCCCCCGCGGGACAGCCCGGGGTATATGGCTACACCTTC. Its protein product is CATSPAGQPGVYGYTF.

CDR3 in amino acids: CASSPQGTEAFF. The CDR3 nucleotides are TGTGCCAGCAGCCCTCAGGGTACTGAAGCTTTCTTT. This chain uses TRBV9 with TRBJ1-1; perhaps TRBD1 as D (5 bases). V was clipped by 4 bases and J by 5 bases, with 9 bases between them. The CDR3 length is 12 residues. The germline V gene has CDR1 SGDLS and CDR2 YYNGEE.

V is TRBV3-1 (or the pseudogene TRBV3-2) and J is TRBJ2-7; TRBD2 matches at 10 bases. Germline assignment: CDR1 LGHDT and CDR2 YNNKEL (reference sequence). The J segment lost 6 bases and the V segment lost 0 bases, leaving 5 bases of the junction unmatched. CDR3 length: 15 amino acids. The CDR3 spells CASSQDGLAGAEQYF. The CDR3 DNA reads TGTGCCAGCAGCCAAGATGGGCTAGCGGGGGCCGAGCAGTACTTC.

J is TRBJ2-7 and V is TRBV11-2; tentative D call: TRBD1 (7 bases). This CDR3 comprises 17 residues. V was trimmed by 2 bases and J by 4 bases, leaving 21 bases between them. CDR1 is SGHAT, CDR2 FQNNGV, per germline. CDR3 residues: CASSLTDRPGAGYEQYF. The CDR3 DNA sequence: TGTGCCAGCAGCTTAACGGACAGGCCGGGGGCGGGTTACGAGCAGTACTTC.

The chain carries TRBV6-5 and TRBJ1-2, with a tentative D call TRBD1 (5 bases). Per germline, CDR1 MNHEY and CDR2 SVGAGI. Trimming removed 0 bases at V and 8 bases at J, with 13 bases between. This CDR3 has 14 residues. CDR3 in amino acids: CASSYSGRVSGYTF. For the CDR3, the DNA is TGTGCCAGCAGTTACTCGGGCAGGGTCTCAGGCTACACCTTC.

This chain connects TRBV6-5 to TRBJ1-5; D is unclear. The ends were cut back, 2 bases at V and 6 bases at J, with 5 bases in the middle. The CDR3 loop spans 12 amino acids. Germline loops: CDR1 MNHEY, CDR2 SVGAGI. The CDR3 region has the DNA TGTGCCAGCAGTTACCCGGGTCAGCCCCAGCATTTT. This codes for CASSYPGQPQHF.

The V and J genes are TRBV2 and TRBJ1-1, with D perhaps matching TRBD1 (6 bases). Germline CDR1 SNHLY, CDR2 FYNNEI. The CDR3 loop spans 11 amino acids. The V gene lost 5 bases and the J gene lost 7 bases, with 8 bases spanning the gap. The CDR3: CASSQDSEAFF. CDR3 DNA sequence: TGTGCCAGCAGTCAGGACAGTGAAGCTTTCTTT. Full variable domain (outside the CDR3, taken from reference TRBV2 and TRBJ1-1): EPEVTQTPSHQVTQMGQEVILRCVPISNHLYFYWYRQILGQKVEFLVSFYNNEISEKSEIFDDQFSVERPDGSNFTLKIRSTKLEDSAMYFCASSQDSEAFFGQGTRLTVV.

The V and J genes are TRBV10-3 and TRBJ2-2, with 8 bases fitting TRBD1. Trimming at V came to 6 bases and at J to 1 base, leaving 4 bases not matched to a gene. The CDR3 contains 15 residues. Germline assignment: CDR1 ENHRY and CDR2 SYGVKD. DNA of the CDR3: TGTGCCATCAGGTCCGGGACAGGGAACACCGGGGAGCTGTTTTTT. Translated, it gives CAIRSGTGNTGELFF.

The V gene is TRBV6-5, the J gene TRBJ1-2; 9 bases agree with TRBD1. CDR1 and CDR2 (germline): MNHEY, SVGAGI. V was pared by 2 bases and J by 10 bases, with 5 bases of the junction left unmatched. CDR3 length equals 13 residues. Here the CDR3 reads CASSYRTGEAYTF. The DNA for the CDR3 is TGTGCCAGCAGTTACAGGACAGGGGAAGCCTACACCTTC.

The chain has TRBV27 and TRBJ1-3, with a tentative D call TRBD1 (5 bases). V gave up 5 bases and J gave up 1 base, with 9 bases separating them. The CDR3 consists of 14 residues. Germline values: CDR1 MNHEY, CDR2 SMNVEV (reference sequence). This CDR3 is CASSPGGSGNTIYF. The CDR3, as DNA: TGTGCCAGCAGTCCCGGGGGGTCTGGAAACACCATATATTTT.

V and J are TRBV18 and TRBJ2-2; possible D gene TRBD1, 5 bases. Between the trimmed V and J ends, which lost 5 bases and 5 bases, there was a span of 21 bases. The CDR3 has 17 amino acids. Germline CDR1 is KGHSH and CDR2 is LQKENI. In nucleotides, the CDR3 is TGTGCCAGCTCAGCCTACGCGACAGACGTCACTACCGGGGAGCTGTTTTTT. It specifies CASSAYATDVTTGELFF. Together with reference TRBV18 and TRBJ2-2, the CDR3 gives the full variable domain: NAGVMQNPRHLVRRRGQEARLRCSPMKGHSHVYWYRQLPEEGLKFMVYLQKENIIDESGMPKERFSAEFPKEGPSILRIQQVVRGDSAAYFCASSAYATDVTTGELFFGEGSRLTVL.

V gene TRBV7-9 combines with J gene TRBJ1-1, with 11 bases that match TRBD1. Per germline, CDR1 SEHNR and CDR2 FQNEAQ (reference sequence). The V gene end was trimmed by 1 base and the J gene end by 4 bases; junction bases not matched to a gene: 2. CDR3 length: 15 residues. The CDR3 coding sequence is TGTGCCAGCAGCTTAGAAGGGACAGGGGGCACTGAAGCTTTCTTT. Its protein product is CASSLEGTGGTEAFF. Full variable domain (remainder filled in from reference TRBV7-9 and TRBJ1-1): DTGVSQNPRHKITKRGQNVTFRCDPISEHNRLYWYRQTLGQGPEFLTYFQNEAQLEKSRLLSDRFSAERPKGSFSTLEIQRTEQGDSAMYLCASSLEGTGGTEAFFGQGTRLTVV.

The chain links TRBV7-6 to TRBJ1-5, with D possibly TRBD1 on 6 matching bases. Trimming shortened V by 1 base and J by 4 bases, and 14 bases separated the two germline ends. The CDR3 is 16 amino acids. Per the germline V gene, CDR1 is SGHVS and CDR2 is FNYEAQ. CDR3 region: CASSLEGDGYNQPQHF. CDR3 DNA sequence: TGTGCCAGCAGCTTAGAGGGGGACGGGTATAATCAGCCCCAGCATTTT.

This clone has only a few counts. The chain couples TRBV7-9 to TRBJ1-2; perhaps TRBD1 as D (5 bases). Trimming pared 9 bases from V and 5 bases from J, leaving 22 bases between. Germline V gene sequence: CDR1 SEHNR, CDR2 FQNEAQ (reference sequence). This CDR3 has 15 residues. CDR3 nucleotides: TGTGCCAGGAAGGTGGGGGGAGAAGGAAGATATGGCTACACCTTC. Translation: CARKVGGEGRYGYTF.

The J gene is TRBJ1-6, the V gene TRBV7-3, with D hard to call. V shed 2 bases and J shed 7 bases, with 9 bases lying between them. The CDR3 has 14 residues. CDR1 is SGHTA, CDR2 FQGTGA, per germline. The CDR3 loop is CASSLHGSNSPLHF. CDR3 in DNA: TGTGCCAGCAGCTTACACGGGTCGAATTCACCCCTCCACTTT.

This clone appeared once. This chain's CDR3 is CASGQGNEQFF. CDR3 coding DNA: TGTGCCAGCGGACAGGGCAATGAGCAGTTCTTC. The chain has TRBV12-3 or TRBV12-4 and TRBJ2-1; 8 positions match TRBD1. This CDR3 has 11 residues. Trimming at V came to 8 bases and at J to 6 bases, leaving 0 bases not matched to a gene.

This clone appeared once. The rearrangement links TRBV29-1 to TRBJ2-7; tentative D call: TRBD1 (6 bases). V lost 5 bases and J lost 0, with 11 bases in between. The germline V gene has CDR1 SQVTM and CDR2 ANQGSEA. CDR3 size: 13 residues. In nucleotides, the CDR3 is TGCAGCGTTTCAGGGGAACCCTCCTACGAGCAGTACTTC. This gives the protein CSVSGEPSYEQYF.

The chain employs TRBV2 and TRBJ2-2, with D possibly being TRBD2 (6 bases). CDR1 SNHLY and CDR2 FYNNEI come from the germline V gene. The V gene lost 7 bases and the J gene lost 4 bases, with 19 bases spanning the gap. The CDR3 is 16 amino acids. CDR3 residues: CASTWGELLGTGELFF. The CDR3 region has the DNA TGTGCCAGCACCTGGGGGGAACTTTTGGGCACCGGGGAGCTGTTTTTT.

The V gene is TRBV5-4, the J gene TRBJ1-4; 9 bases line up with TRBD1. The CDR3 totals 15 residues. V shed 3 bases, J shed 5 bases, and the junction held 5 bases outside the gene matches. Germline CDR1 and CDR2: SGHNT and YYREEE (reference sequence). The DNA of the CDR3 is TGTGCCAGCAGCTCCGGAGGACAGGGGAATGAAAAACTGTTTTTT. This sequence encodes CASSSGGQGNEKLFF.

Only one count was recorded for this clone. The chain combines TRBV7-9 with TRBJ2-3; TRBD1 is a possible D gene (5 bases). Germline assignment: CDR1 SEHNR and CDR2 FQNEAQ (reference sequence). Deletions cut 1 base from V and 3 bases from J, with 11 bases between. CDR3 length: 15 residues. CDR3: CASSLGGRVTDTQYF. The CDR3, as DNA: TGTGCCAGCAGCTTAGGGGGCCGGGTGACAGATACGCAGTATTTT.